The source of this TCR beta chain is a study of T cells in Graves' hyperthyroidism and ophthalmopathy. Regarding the study as a whole: Most thyroid-expanded clonotypes above 0.001 were also found in blood.

The CDR3 runs 10 residues. Germline CDR1 is SQVTM and CDR2 is ANQGSEA. Trimming pared 6 bases from V and 8 bases from J, leaving 10 bases between. Clinical symptoms, serum thyroxine, TRAb, thyroid ultrasound and orbital computed tomography established diagnosis. As to this clonotype: Its antigen remains unidentified.

Researchers took RNA transcripts and amplified the TCR beta CDR3 regions from them. Using the HTBI primer set, a first-round RT-PCR was run on the TCR CDR3. TCRdb re-derived calls from the multiplex PCR reads in MiXCR, one entry per CDR3 protein. The sample yields 550,000 to 700,000 distinct CDR3 sequences, 46% seen once. The source of this sequence is an adult woman with Graves' disease, either hyperthyroidism or ophthalmopathy (not recorded which). J is TRBJ1-2 and V is TRBV29-1, with TRBD1 as a possible D gene (5 bases). Sequenced input: peripheral blood or thyroid tissue (not recorded which). The CDR3 is CSVWGGGYTF. DNA of the CDR3: TGCAGCGTCTGGGGGGGGGGCTACACCTTC.